The TCR beta chain described here comes from a study of T cell changes during pregnancy in multiple sclerosis. Generated by immunoSEQ multiplex PCR, the TCRdb table keeps only in-frame clones and is missing some. The sample yields tens of thousands of clones, 70% to 90% seen once. This CDR3 spans 15 amino acids. The V gene's germline CDR1 is LGHNA and CDR2 YSLEER. V was clipped by 4 bases and J by 1 base; unmatched bases: 6. Sequences were derived from CD4+ T cells from peripheral blood mononuclear cells, sampled in the first trimester of pregnancy. The sequence was obtained from a female donor in good health, enrolled as a control in a pregnancy study. The rearrangement links TRBV4-3 to TRBJ1-1, with 7 nucleotides matching TRBD1. The DNA of the CDR3 is TGCGCCAGCAGCCTAGGGGGGACAGCGAACACTGAAGCTTTCTTT. The encoded protein is CASSLGGTANTEAFF.